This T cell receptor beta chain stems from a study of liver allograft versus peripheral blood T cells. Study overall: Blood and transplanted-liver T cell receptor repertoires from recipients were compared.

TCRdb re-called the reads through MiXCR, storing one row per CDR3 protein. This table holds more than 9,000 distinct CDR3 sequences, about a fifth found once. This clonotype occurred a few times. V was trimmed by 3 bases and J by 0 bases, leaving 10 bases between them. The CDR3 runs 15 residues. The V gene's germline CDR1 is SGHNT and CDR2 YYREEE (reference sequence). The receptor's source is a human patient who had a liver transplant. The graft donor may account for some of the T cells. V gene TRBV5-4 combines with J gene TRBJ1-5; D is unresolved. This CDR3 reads CASSSTAHSNQPQHF. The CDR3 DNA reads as TGTGCCAGCAGCTCCACCGCCCATAGCAATCAGCCCCAGCATTTT.